One and the same sample provided the 24 T cell receptor beta chains below, sequenced in a study of identical twins. TCRdb processed the 5' RACE reads anew with MiXCR; each CDR3 protein has one entry. Here the sample spans 1.5 million to 2 million distinct CDR3 sequences, around a third being singletons. Sequencing was done on a sample of cord blood. The receptors were gathered from a newborn girl in good health.

V is TRBV2 and J is TRBJ2-2; 12 bases map to TRBD1. V shed 5 bases and J 3 bases; nucleotides not matched to a gene: 7. This CDR3 contains 17 residues. Germline CDR1 reads SNHLY; CDR2 reads FYNNEI. This chain's CDR3 is CASSKPGQGAYTGELFF. The CDR3 region has the DNA TGTGCCAGCAGTAAGCCGGGACAGGGGGCGTACACCGGGGAGCTGTTTTTT.

The CDR3 is CASSVYVGRSSYNEQFF. The CDR3 region has the DNA TGTGCCAGCAGCGTATACGTCGGGAGGAGCTCCTACAATGAGCAGTTCTTC. The chain joins TRBV9 to TRBJ2-1, with 7 bases that match TRBD2. There are 17 residues in the CDR3. Trimming cost V 1 base and J 0 bases; bases outside gene matches: 7. The germline V gene has CDR1 SGDLS and CDR2 YYNGEE.

CDR3 nucleotide sequence: TGCGCCAGCAGCGGCCCACTAGCGGGGCCCACAGATACGCAGTATTTT. Protein: CASSGPLAGPTDTQYF. The rearrangement links TRBV5-1 to TRBJ2-3; 10 positions agree with TRBD2. V lost 4 bases, J lost 2 bases, and 7 bases stayed unmatched. Germline V gives CDR1 SGHRS, CDR2 YFSETQ. The length of the CDR3 is 16 residues.

For this clonotype: A read error may account for a junction end that differs from germline. CDR3 sequence reads: CAGSPPGGRAHEQYF. CDR3 bases: TGTGCCGGCAGCCCTCCCGGCGGGAGGGCCCACGAGCAGTACTTC. This chain uses TRBV14 with TRBJ2-7, with 9 bases identical to TRBD2. This CDR3 spans 15 amino acids. Germline CDR1 reads SGHDN; CDR2 reads FVKESK.

This clonotype has more than one count but fewer than ten. CDR3 amino acids: CATSDGETQYF. The CDR3, as DNA: TGTGCCACCAGTGATGGAGAGACCCAGTACTTC. J is TRBJ2-5 and V is TRBV24-1, with D unresolved. The CDR3 contains 11 residues. Trimming removed 3 bases from V and 4 bases from J, with 2 bases in between. Germline V gene lookup returns CDR1 KGHDR and CDR2 SFDVKD.

The V and J genes are TRBV9 and TRBJ1-2; TRBD1 agrees at 8 bases. The J segment lost 0 bases and the V segment lost 3 bases, leaving 1 base of the junction unmatched. The CDR3 totals 14 residues. Germline V CDR1 and CDR2: SGDLS, YYNGEE. Here the CDR3 DNA reads TGTGCCAGCAGCGGACAGGGGACTAACTATGGCTACACCTTC. Translating gives CASSGQGTNYGYTF.

Details on this clonotype: The likely explanation is a read error, given a far larger clone one base away. V usage is TRBV24-1 and J usage is TRBJ2-3; D not resolved. Trimming took off 1 base at V and 1 base at J, with 2 bases between the two ends. Per the germline V gene, CDR1 is KGHDR and CDR2 is SFDVKD. The CDR3 runs 13 residues. The DNA of the CDR3 is TGTGCCACCAGTGATTTTGGCACAGATACGCAGTATTTT. It encodes CATSDFGTDTQYF.

In this sample, this clonotype turned up a few times. The CDR3 DNA sequence: TGCGCCAGCAGCCAAGCGCCGGGACTAGCCTACTACGAGCAGTACTTC. It encodes CASSQAPGLAYYEQYF. The V call is TRBV4-1, the J call TRBJ2-7, with TRBD2 identical over 9 bases. CDR1 and CDR2 (germline): MGHRA, YSYEKL. V lost 1 base to trimming and J lost 3 bases; unmatched junction nucleotides: 7. This CDR3 region has 16 residues.

This chain uses TRBV4-2 with TRBJ2-2; 8 bases map to TRBD2. V lost 6 bases to trimming and J lost 5 bases; unmatched junction nucleotides: 14. The CDR3 contains 17 residues. Germline values: CDR1 LGHNA, CDR2 YNFKEQ. This chain's CDR3 is CASSLGQTGRDTGELFF. DNA of the CDR3: TGTGCCAGCAGTCTGGGTCAGACCGGGAGGGATACCGGGGAGCTGTTTTTT.

This chain joins TRBV2 and TRBJ2-3, with TRBD1 as a possible D gene (6 bases). The germline V and J ends were trimmed by 6 bases and 14 bases, with 18 bases remaining between them. Germline values: CDR1 SNHLY, CDR2 FYNNEI. The CDR3 runs 12 residues. The chain's CDR3 is CASSLRQELRYF. The CDR3 bases are TGTGCCAGCAGCCTTAGACAGGAACTAAGGTATTTT.

The gene calls are TRBV2 and TRBJ2-7, with 9 bases fitting TRBD1. The CDR3 has 16 residues. Germline-derived CDR1 and CDR2 are SNHLY and FYNNEI. The V and J ends lost 6 bases and 4 bases, in that order; junction bases with no gene match: 13. The CDR3 spells CASRTTGTGFDYEQYF. The CDR3 DNA reads as TGTGCCAGCAGAACGACCGGGACAGGGTTCGATTACGAGCAGTACTTC.

This clonotype has a handful of counts. The genes are TRBV9 and TRBJ2-1; TRBD1 is a possible D gene (6 bases). The V end lost 1 base, the J end lost 10 bases, and 18 bases lay between the germline ends. Germline-derived CDR1 and CDR2 are SGDLS and YYNGEE. The length of the CDR3 is 15 residues. The CDR3 region has the DNA TGTGCCAGCAGCGTACGAGGGGGATGGGGAATAGAGCAGTTCTTC. This sequence encodes CASSVRGGWGIEQFF.

The chain uses TRBV6-2 or TRBV6-3 and TRBJ2-5; 7 bases are shared with TRBD1. CDR1 is MNHEY, CDR2 SVGEGT, per germline. The CDR3 is 15 residues long. V was clipped by 6 bases and J by 2 bases; unmatched bases: 9. CDR3 amino acids: CASRPTDRAQETQYF. CDR3 nucleotide sequence: TGTGCCAGCAGGCCAACCGACAGGGCGCAAGAGACCCAGTACTTC.

The chain joins TRBV11-2 to TRBJ1-1; TRBD1 matches at 11 bases. The V segment lost 4 bases and the J segment 4 bases; nucleotides outside the gene matches: 11. The CDR3 runs 17 residues. Germline V gives CDR1 SGHAT, CDR2 FQNNGV. CDR3 DNA sequence: TGTGCCAGCAGCTCAGGACAGGGGGCGACGCTGGGCACTGAAGCTTTCTTT. As protein: CASSSGQGATLGTEAFF.

Of note for this clonotype: Germline and junction disagree at one end, which may indicate a read error. This chain connects TRBV5-1 to TRBJ2-1; D call uncertain. Germline CDR1 and CDR2: SGHRS and YFSETQ. CDR3 size: 15 residues. This CDR3 is CASSFGYSSYSEQFF. CDR3 DNA sequence: TGCGCCAGCAGCTTTGGGTACAGCTCCTACAGTGAGCAGTTCTTC.

This clonotype was seen only a few times. The CDR3 reads CASSIRTEKLFF. The DNA for the CDR3 is TGTGCCAGCAGCATCCGCACGGAAAAACTGTTTTTT. The chain links TRBV7-8 to TRBJ1-4; D gene uncertain. CDR3 length equals 12 residues. The germline V gene encodes CDR1 SGHVS and CDR2 FQNEAQ. The V end lost 5 bases, the J end lost 8 bases, and 9 bases lay between the germline ends.

This clonotype was counted a few times. The V call is TRBV28, the J call TRBJ1-4, with 11 bases identical to TRBD1. This CDR3 region has 17 residues. Germline V lookup: CDR1 MDHEN, CDR2 SYDVKM. Trimming took 2 bases from V and 5 from J; bases not matched to a gene: 7. The CDR3 sequence is CASSLRTGGVRNEKLFF. The CDR3 region has the DNA TGTGCCAGCAGTTTACGGACAGGGGGCGTTAGGAATGAAAAACTGTTTTTT.

This clonotype was observed once. CDR3 protein: CASYRWDLYNEQFF. CDR3 coding DNA: TGCGCCAGCTATAGGTGGGATCTTTACAATGAGCAGTTCTTC. The chain carries TRBV5-1 and TRBJ2-1; D is unresolved. Deletions cut 7 bases from V and 4 bases from J, with 15 bases between. The CDR3 length is 14 residues. The germline gives CDR1 SGHRS, CDR2 YFSETQ.

This clonotype occurred a few times. CDR3 protein: CSASRGWGRGWGNEQFF. The CDR3 DNA sequence: TGCAGTGCTAGCCGGGGATGGGGACGTGGATGGGGCAATGAGCAGTTCTTC. The chain carries TRBV20-1 and TRBJ2-1; possibly TRBD1 or TRBD2 for D (5 bases each). The length of the CDR3 is 17 residues. Germline V lookup: CDR1 DFQATT, CDR2 SNEGSKA (reference sequence). V lost 3 bases and J lost 6, with 24 bases in between.

The rearrangement joins TRBV11-2 to TRBJ1-6; D unclear. The germline gives CDR1 SGHAT, CDR2 FQNNGV. The CDR3 length is 10 residues. The V end lost 4 bases, the J end lost 16 bases, and 8 bases lay between the germline ends. The CDR3 protein is CASSSIGLHF. For the CDR3, the DNA is TGTGCCAGCAGCTCCATAGGTCTCCACTTT.

The chain links TRBV28 to TRBJ1-2; D remains ambiguous. The CDR3 length is 14 residues. V dropped 8 bases and J dropped 0 bases, with 13 bases sitting between them. Germline-derived CDR1 and CDR2 are MDHEN and SYDVKM. CDR3 loop: CASSWVEANYGYTF. The CDR3 region has the DNA TGTGCCAGCTCGTGGGTGGAGGCTAACTATGGCTACACCTTC.

V usage is TRBV27 and J usage is TRBJ1-1, with a possible D match to TRBD1 (5 bases). Germline V gene sequence: CDR1 MNHEY, CDR2 SMNVEV (reference sequence). CDR3 size: 16 residues. V lost 5 bases and J 3 bases, leaving 19 bases between the germline ends. CDR3 loop: CASSPHRQLGDTEAFF. CDR3 in DNA: TGTGCCAGCAGTCCCCATCGACAGCTAGGGGACACTGAAGCTTTCTTT.

This clonotype was seen only a few times. The rearrangement uses TRBV24-1 and TRBJ1-5; D gene unclear. This CDR3 region has 15 residues. Germline values: CDR1 KGHDR, CDR2 SFDVKD. Trimming pared 5 bases from V and 1 base from J, leaving 11 bases between. The CDR3 bases are TGTGCCACCAGTGGGGTCGCAGGAAGCAATCAGCCCCAGCATTTT. It translates to CATSGVAGSNQPQHF.

This clonotype occurred a few times. The chain combines TRBV13 with TRBJ2-6; 11 bases line up with TRBD2. The V and J ends lost 3 bases and 0 bases, in that order; junction bases with no gene match: 10. This CDR3 has 20 amino acids. CDR1 is PRHDT and CDR2 is FYEKMQ in the germline V gene (reference sequence). CDR3: CASSFYRLAGNCSGANVLTF. As DNA, the CDR3 is TGTGCCAGCAGCTTTTACCGACTAGCGGGGAATTGCTCTGGGGCCAACGTCCTGACTTTC.